This T cell receptor (beta chain) was recorded in a study of neurological immune-mediated disorders. The wider study: Secondary progressive disease was present in 3, and relapsing-remitting disease in 31, of the 35 or so multiple sclerosis patients. Notes on the study in general: Expanded clones shared no CDR3 amino acid sequences across subjects, suggesting private repertoires in all groups.

Germline CDR1 SNHLY, CDR2 FYNNEI. The CDR3 has 14 amino acids. Germline trimming cut 4 bases from V and 8 bases from J; bases unmatched to any gene: 1. Concerning this clonotype itself: What it binds is not known.

5'RACE generated cDNA with 10-nucleotide random UMIs. TCRdb analysed the 5' RACE reads with MiXCR anew, one entry per CDR3 protein. This sample has some 78,000 distinct CDR3 sequences; 5% to 5.5% occur once, and the top ten carry less than 2.5%. The chain couples TRBV2 to TRBJ2-1, with 14 bases that match TRBD2. The sequenced material came from PBMCs. The clonotype originates from a woman aged 30 to 39 with multiple sclerosis. The CDR3 nucleotides read TGTGCCAGCAGTGGACTAGCGGGGGGGCATGAGCAGTTCTTC. It yields the protein CASSGLAGGHEQFF.